These 31 T cell receptor beta chains were sequenced from one sample in a study of cytomegalovirus exposure and HLA in healthy donors. PCR primers comprised 60 Vbeta and 13 Jbeta primers. TCRdb's table, derived via immunoSEQ multiplex PCR, lists solely in-frame clones and lacks some. Among about 100,000 clones, approximately 80% were seen once, and the ten largest hold about 0.79%. The sample consisted of PBMCs. Receptors were obtained from a woman aged 60-75 years in good health and CMV-seronegative.

The genes are TRBV18 and TRBJ2-1; D unclear. The CDR3 loop spans 14 amino acids. CDR1 is KGHSH and CDR2 is LQKENI in the germline V gene. Trimming cost V 2 bases and J 7 bases, with 12 bases left between them. The CDR3 here is CASSPADEGNEQFF. CDR3 nucleotide sequence: TGTGCCAGCTCACCAGCGGATGAAGGTAATGAGCAGTTCTTC.

This chain uses TRBV7-6 with TRBJ2-5; D not certain. The germline V and J ends were trimmed by 5 bases and 4 bases, with 14 bases remaining between them. Germline V lookup: CDR1 SGHVS, CDR2 FNYEAQ. The CDR3 covers 14 residues. CDR3 sequence: CASSPQAGAETQYF. The CDR3 region has the DNA TGTGCCAGCAGCCCCCAGGCCGGTGCAGAGACCCAGTACTTC.

V gene TRBV28 combines with J gene TRBJ2-5; D possibly corresponds to TRBD1 (6 bases). The CDR3 contains 12 residues. CDR1 MDHEN and CDR2 SYDVKM come from the germline V gene. Between the trimmed V and J ends, which lost 6 bases and 5 bases, there was a span of 10 bases. Written as DNA, the CDR3 is TGTGCCAGCAGGCAAACAGGGGAGACCCAGTACTTC. It translates to CASRQTGETQYF.

The DNA of the CDR3 is TGCGCCAGCAGCCCTGACAGGACTTCTAACTATGGCTACACCTTC. The encoded protein is CASSPDRTSNYGYTF. V usage is TRBV4-3 and J usage is TRBJ1-2; D is perhaps TRBD1 (6 bases). The CDR3 totals 15 residues. Germline CDR1 reads LGHNA; CDR2 reads YSLEER. The ends were cut back, 4 bases at V and 0 bases at J, with 12 bases in the middle.

The J gene is TRBJ2-1, the V gene TRBV4-1; 11 bases fit TRBD2. V trimming: 2 bases; J trimming: 4 bases; junction bases outside the gene matches: 10. The CDR3 loop spans 18 amino acids. CDR1 is MGHRA, CDR2 YSYEKL, per germline. The CDR3 nucleotides read TGCGCCAGCAGCCAAATAGACCTTGGACTAGCGGGTTACAATGAGCAGTTCTTC. This codes for CASSQIDLGLAGYNEQFF.

The chain links TRBV2 to TRBJ2-3; TRBD2 is a possible D gene (7 bases). Trimming removed 3 bases from V and 6 bases from J, with 13 bases in between. The CDR3 covers 14 residues. Germline-derived CDR1 and CDR2 are SNHLY and FYNNEI. CDR3: CASSEAGAEDTQYF. The CDR3 nucleotides are TGTGCCAGCAGTGAGGCGGGGGCGGAGGATACGCAGTATTTT. Complete variable domain (other parts from reference TRBV2 and TRBJ2-3): EPEVTQTPSHQVTQMGQEVILRCVPISNHLYFYWYRQILGQKVEFLVSFYNNEISEKSEIFDDQFSVERPDGSNFTLKIRSTKLEDSAMYFCASSEAGAEDTQYFGPGTRLTVL.

This sequence joins TRBV27 and TRBJ1-5; 8 bases are shared with TRBD1. CDR1 and CDR2 (germline): MNHEY, SMNVEV (reference sequence). CDR3 length: 13 residues. The ends lost 5 bases at V and 5 bases at J; junction bases unmatched: 2. The CDR3 spells CASSPDRDQPQHF. For the CDR3, the DNA is TGTGCCAGCAGTCCGGACAGGGATCAGCCCCAGCATTTT.

The rearrangement joins TRBV14 to TRBJ1-6, with 8 bases that match TRBD1. CDR1 and CDR2 (germline): SGHDN, FVKESK. The V segment lost 4 bases and the J segment 8 bases; nucleotides outside the gene matches: 10. The CDR3 sequence is 16 residues long. The CDR3 sequence: CASSLPGTGGHSPLHF. The CDR3 coding sequence is TGTGCCAGCAGCCTACCGGGTACAGGGGGTCATTCACCCCTCCACTTT.

This clone has just a few counts. The rearrangement uses TRBV5-1 and TRBJ2-2; 7 nucleotides align to TRBD2. This CDR3 region has 16 residues. Germline V CDR1 and CDR2: SGHRS, YFSETQ. Unmatched junction bases numbered 6, after V lost 3 bases and J lost 1 base. In DNA, the CDR3 is TGCGCCAGCAGCTGGGGGACTACTGTGAACACCGGGGAGCTGTTTTTT. Protein sequence: CASSWGTTVNTGELFF.

The chain joins TRBV6-6 to TRBJ1-6, with D possibly being TRBD1 (6 bases). The CDR3 has 16 residues. Trimming removed 5 bases at V and 7 bases at J, with 18 bases between. Germline loops: CDR1 MNHNY, CDR2 SVGAGI (reference sequence). The chain's CDR3 is CASSPGTPLGNSPLHF. The DNA of the CDR3 is TGTGCCAGCAGTCCCGGGACACCCTTAGGGAATTCACCCCTCCACTTT.

This chain joins TRBV4-3 and TRBJ1-4; possibly TRBD1 for D (6 bases). The germline CDR1 and CDR2 sequences are LGHNA and YSLEER. There are 14 residues in the CDR3. Trimming took off 3 bases at V and 4 bases at J, with 9 bases between the two ends. The CDR3 nucleotides read TGCGCCAGCAGCCAGACAGGAGTTAATGAAAAACTGTTTTTT. Its protein product is CASSQTGVNEKLFF.

The chain has TRBV10-1 and TRBJ2-1; 8 bases align to TRBD1. The CDR3 has 14 amino acids. V shed 2 bases and J 6 bases; nucleotides not matched to a gene: 3. Germline CDR1 and CDR2: WNHNN and SYGVQD (reference sequence). The CDR3 loop is CASSETDRGNEQFF. In nucleotides, the CDR3 is TGCGCCAGCAGTGAGACAGACAGGGGCAATGAGCAGTTCTTC.

The chain has TRBV28 and TRBJ1-2; D not resolved. This CDR3 has 13 amino acids. Trimming took off 5 bases at V and 6 bases at J, with 13 bases between the two ends. Germline CDR1 is MDHEN and CDR2 is SYDVKM. CDR3 DNA: TGTGCCAGCAGTCCCGCAAGCTATCATGGCTACACCTTC. Its protein product is CASSPASYHGYTF.

This clone was seen a few times. The rearrangement joins TRBV9 to TRBJ2-5; D not certain. In germline, CDR1 is SGDLS, CDR2 YYNGEE. Trimming shortened V by 1 base and J by 0 bases, and 7 bases separated the two germline ends. This CDR3 region has 14 residues. CDR3 in amino acids: CASSVSDYQETQYF. Written as DNA, the CDR3 is TGTGCCAGCAGCGTATCTGACTACCAAGAGACCCAGTACTTC.

CDR3 in DNA: TGCAGCGTTGACTCCAGGGACTATGGCTACACCTTC. Amino acid sequence: CSVDSRDYGYTF. The chain carries TRBV29-1 and TRBJ1-2; D perhaps matches TRBD1 (5 bases). This CDR3 is 12 amino acids long. CDR1 and CDR2 from the germline V gene are SQVTM and ANQGSEA. V was shortened by 3 bases and J by 3 bases, with 8 bases between the two germline ends. Based on the CDR3 plus reference TRBV29-1 and TRBJ1-2, the full variable domain is SAVISQKPSRDICQRGTSLTIQCQVDSQVTMMFWYRQQPGQSLTLIATANQGSEATYESGFVIDKFPISRPNLTFSTLTVSNMSPEDSSIYLCSVDSRDYGYTFGSGTRLTVV.

This rearrangement joins TRBV7-7 to TRBJ1-4, with D possibly being TRBD1 (5 bases). V lost 4 bases, J lost 7 bases, and 13 bases lay in between. Looked up from germline, CDR1 is SSHAT and CDR2 is FNYEAQ (reference sequence). This CDR3 has 14 residues. Written as DNA, the CDR3 is TGTGCCAGCAGCTCCCCCCCAGGGTTTGAAAAACTGTTTTTT. This codes for CASSSPPGFEKLFF.

The chain has TRBV2 and TRBJ2-2, with 10 bases lining up with TRBD2. The CDR3 has 14 amino acids. The ends lost 4 bases at V and 6 bases at J; junction bases unmatched: 2. Germline assignment: CDR1 SNHLY and CDR2 FYNNEI. CDR3 sequence: CASSGLAGAGELFF. CDR3 sequence (DNA): TGTGCCAGCAGTGGCCTAGCGGGAGCCGGGGAGCTGTTTTTT.

The CDR3 loop reads CASEELASSYEQYF. DNA for the CDR3: TGTGCCAGTGAGGAGCTAGCGAGCTCCTACGAGCAGTACTTC. V is TRBV7-9 and J is TRBJ2-7; maybe TRBD2 (6 bases). V lost 9 bases to trimming and J lost 0 bases, with 15 bases between them. Per the germline V gene, CDR1 is SEHNR and CDR2 is FQNEAQ (reference sequence). This CDR3 region has 14 residues.

This clone turned up a few times. The chain couples TRBV5-4 to TRBJ1-1; no firm D call. The CDR3 totals 15 residues. Trimming pared 5 bases from V and 0 bases from J, leaving 14 bases between. The germline V gene encodes CDR1 SGHNT and CDR2 YYREEE (reference sequence). CDR3 coding DNA: TGTGCCAGCAGTTCCCGAGCGAGCATGAACACTGAAGCTTTCTTT. Its protein product is CASSSRASMNTEAFF.

This chain connects TRBV25-1 to TRBJ2-7, with TRBD1 matching 10 bases. CDR3 length equals 15 residues. From germline, CDR1 is MGHDK and CDR2 SYGVNS. Unmatched junction bases numbered 8, after V lost 6 bases and J lost 3 bases. CDR3 bases: TGTGCCAGCAGCGATACCGGGACAGGGGACTACGAGCAGTACTTC. It yields the protein CASSDTGTGDYEQYF.

This clone came up a few times. The genes are TRBV4-3 and TRBJ1-1; D remains unclear. CDR3 length: 13 residues. Per germline, CDR1 LGHNA and CDR2 YSLEER. Between the trimmed V and J ends, which lost 4 bases and 0 bases, there was a span of 6 bases. CDR3 DNA: TGCGCCAGCAGCCCCGGGATGAACACTGAAGCTTTCTTT. It specifies CASSPGMNTEAFF.

This chain links TRBV28 with TRBJ1-2; 7 nucleotides match TRBD1. Germline assignment: CDR1 MDHEN and CDR2 SYDVKM. V shed 5 bases, J shed 4 bases, and the junction held 4 bases outside the gene matches. This CDR3 has 13 amino acids. CDR3 coding DNA: TGTGCCAGCAGTGCCGGGACAGTCTATGGCTACACCTTC. This codes for CASSAGTVYGYTF.

The chain links TRBV27 to TRBJ1-2, with 7 bases identical to TRBD1. V lost 2 bases, J lost 4 bases, and 1 base stayed unmatched. The CDR3 covers 13 residues. From germline, CDR1 is MNHEY and CDR2 SMNVEV (reference sequence). The DNA of the CDR3 is TGTGCCAGCAGTTTACCAGGGGGCTATGGCTACACCTTC. Protein: CASSLPGGYGYTF.

This clone appeared a few times. The J gene is TRBJ2-3, the V gene TRBV7-2; 8 bases fit TRBD2. Germline V gene lookup returns CDR1 SGHTA and CDR2 FQGNSA. V lost 1 base and J lost 0; bases outside the gene matches: 3. CDR3 length: 16 residues. In DNA form, the CDR3 reads TGTGCCAGCAGCTTAGTCTCGGGGGGGAGCACAGATACGCAGTATTTT. Amino acids: CASSLVSGGSTDTQYF.

The gene calls are TRBV4-1 and TRBJ2-6; 8 bases map to TRBD1. The CDR3 contains 16 residues. The germline V gene has CDR1 MGHRA and CDR2 YSYEKL. Unmatched junction bases numbered 11, after V lost 1 base and J lost 12 bases. The CDR3 here is CASSQGTGRRGPVLTF. The CDR3 region has the DNA TGCGCCAGCAGCCAAGGGACAGGGCGCCGGGGCCCCGTCCTGACTTTC.

J is TRBJ1-5 and V is TRBV7-2; 7 nucleotides match TRBD1. Germline CDR1 is SGHTA and CDR2 is FQGNSA. V lost 5 bases, J lost 4 bases, and 5 bases stayed unmatched. The CDR3 runs to 14 residues. The CDR3 coding sequence is TGTGCCAGCAGCCTGGGACAGCATAATCAGCCCCAGCATTTT. This codes for CASSLGQHNQPQHF.

About this clone itself: This specimen includes other DNA sequences encoding the same CDR3. V and J are TRBV30 and TRBJ2-7; D call uncertain. CDR1 is GTSNPN, CDR2 SVGIG, per germline (reference sequence). The ends were cut back, 0 bases at V and 1 base at J, with 4 bases in the middle. CDR3 length: 12 amino acids. The CDR3 nucleotides read TGTGCCTGGAGTGTGTCATCCTACGAGCAGTACTTC. Translating it yields CAWSVSSYEQYF.

The gene calls are TRBV5-1 and TRBJ2-5; D possibly corresponds to TRBD2 (6 bases). The germline V and J ends were trimmed by 0 bases and 0 bases, with 12 bases remaining between them. The CDR3 has 16 amino acids. Germline lookup yields CDR1 SGHRS and CDR2 YFSETQ. The CDR3 here is CASSLGIAEHQETQYF. The CDR3 DNA is TGCGCCAGCAGCTTGGGGATAGCGGAACACCAAGAGACCCAGTACTTC. The full variable domain, in which reference TRBV5-1 and TRBJ2-5 provide the parts outside the CDR3, is KAGVTQTPRYLIKTRGQQVTLSCSPISGHRSVSWYQQTPGQGLQFLFEYFSETQRNKGNFPGRFSGRQFSNSRSEMNVSTLELGDSALYLCASSLGIAEHQETQYFGPGTRLLVL.

The gene calls are TRBV4-1 and TRBJ2-7, with 8 nucleotides matching TRBD2. CDR3 size: 14 residues. Germline V gene data show CDR1 as MGHRA and CDR2 as YSYEKL. V lost 5 bases and J lost 3; bases outside the gene matches: 6. For the CDR3, the DNA is TGCGCCAGCAGCGACCCGGGACTAGTCTACGAGCAGTACTTC. Translated, it gives CASSDPGLVYEQYF.

The chain has TRBV7-2 and TRBJ1-1; D ambiguous. The CDR3 sequence is 14 residues long. CDR1 is SGHTA and CDR2 is FQGNSA in the germline V gene. Trimming left V 1 base short and J 1 base short, with 7 bases between. The CDR3 is CASSLGPGNTEAFF. CDR3 bases: TGTGCCAGCAGCTTAGGGCCGGGGAACACTGAAGCTTTCTTT.

This clone is a singleton in its sample. The chain joins TRBV5-1 to TRBJ2-1; 8 bases are a match to TRBD1. Germline CDR1 reads SGHRS; CDR2 reads YFSETQ. V lost 4 bases to trimming and J lost 0 bases; unmatched junction nucleotides: 3. The CDR3 loop spans 15 amino acids. The CDR3 reads CASSPTGDSYNEQFF. Here the CDR3 DNA reads TGCGCCAGCAGCCCGACAGGGGACTCCTACAATGAGCAGTTCTTC.